Listed below are T cell receptor beta chains from one sample, sequenced in a study of CD8+CD57+ T cells in acquired aplastic anemia. TCRdb passed the reads through MiXCR, listing each CDR3 protein once. Among about 130,000 distinct CDR3 sequences, more than 40% were seen once, and the ten largest hold 2.5% to 3%. What was sequenced was sorted CD4+, CD8+, or CD8+CD57+ T cells (not recorded which) from PBMCs. These receptor sequences come from a human donor in good health, serving as a control. Both conserved end residues are part of each CDR3. Each record gives: clone size, V gene, J gene, D gene, CDR3 protein, CDR3 DNA. A D gene is named only where the DNA matches it firmly. Clone size is stated in some rows and not others, as once, few, many or a class when expanded.

>-|TRBV2|TRBJ1-6|-
CASSAFRNSPLHF
TGTGCCAGCAGTGCCTTCCGTAATTCACCCCTCCACTTT
>many|TRBV12-3/TRBV12-4|TRBJ2-3|-
CASSFPGTDTQYF
TGTGCCAGCAGTTTCCCCGGCACAGATACGCAGTATTTT
>-|TRBV6-1|TRBJ2-2|-
CASRRGTGELFF
TGTGCCAGCAGAAGGGGAACCGGGGAGCTGTTTTTT
>-|TRBV2|TRBJ1-1|-
CASKAWVVNTEAFF
TGTGCCAGCAAGGCGTGGGTTGTGAACACTGAAGCTTTCTTT
>many|TRBV29-1|TRBJ1-1|TRBD1
CSVEGQGASTEAFF
TGCAGCGTTGAAGGGCAGGGGGCCAGCACTGAAGCTTTCTTT
>many|TRBV27|TRBJ2-3|-
CASSFGGGTDTQYF
TGTGCCAGCAGTTTCGGAGGGGGAACAGATACGCAGTATTTT
>many|TRBV11-2|TRBJ1-3|-
CASSYRDRSSGNTIYF
TGTGCCAGCAGCTATAGAGACAGGAGCTCTGGAAACACCATATATTTT
>few|TRBV12-5|TRBJ2-1|-
CASGLVVQRLSYNEQFF
TGTGCTAGTGGTTTGGTAGTGCAGAGACTGTCCTACAATGAGCAGTTCTTC
>few|TRBV5-1|TRBJ2-3|TRBD2
CASSLGLAGGKSSTDTQYF
TGCGCCAGCAGCTTGGGACTAGCGGGGGGGAAGTCTAGCACAGATACGCAGTATTTT
>many|TRBV20-1|TRBJ1-1|TRBD1
CSASITGTGVAFF
TGCAGTGCTAGCATAACCGGGACAGGGGTTGCTTTCTTT
>many|TRBV6-2/TRBV6-3|TRBJ2-7|TRBD2
CASSYRTSGYEQYF
TGTGCCAGCAGTTACAGGACTAGCGGATACGAGCAGTACTTC
>-|TRBV4-2|TRBJ2-3|TRBD1
CASSRGTGVTDTQYF
TGTGCCAGCAGCCGCGGGACAGGGGTCACAGATACGCAGTATTTT
>-|TRBV20-1|TRBJ2-1|-
CSASLLGNEQFF
TGCAGTGCTAGTCTTCTGGGGAATGAGCAGTTCTTC
>many|TRBV7-2|TRBJ1-3|-
CASSPMGGWTGNTIYF
TGTGCCAGCAGCCCGATGGGGGGTTGGACTGGAAACACCATATATTTT
>many|TRBV15|TRBJ2-7|-
CATRPRRQGYEQYF
TGTGCCACCAGGCCGAGGAGGCAGGGCTACGAGCAGTACTTC
>few|TRBV20-1|TRBJ2-1|-
CSADTGSSEQFF
TGCAGTGCCGATACAGGGAGTAGTGAGCAGTTCTTC
>many|TRBV27|TRBJ1-5|TRBD1
CASSFIGGIGNQPQHF
TGTGCCAGCAGTTTTATAGGGGGCATTGGCAATCAGCCCCAGCATTTT
>-|TRBV7-7|TRBJ2-1|-
CASSYTEDYEQFF
TGTGCCAGCAGCTACACGGAAGACTACGAGCAGTTCTTC
>-|TRBV29-1|TRBJ1-2|TRBD1
CSVEGHGQGYLNYGYTF
TGCAGCGTTGAAGGCCACGGACAGGGCTACCTCAACTATGGCTACACCTTC
>many|TRBV7-2|TRBJ2-5|-
CASSLVWNQETQYF
TGTGCCAGCAGCTTAGTTTGGAATCAAGAGACCCAGTACTTC
>many|TRBV19|TRBJ1-6|TRBD1
CASSMHARDRRSSYNSPLHF
TGTGCCAGTAGTATGCATGCCAGGGACAGGAGAAGCTCCTATAATTCACCCCTCCACTTT
>-|TRBV10-2|TRBJ1-5|-
CASSEMYINQPQHF
TGCGCCAGCAGTGAGATGTATATCAATCAGCCCCAGCATTTT
>-|TRBV2|TRBJ2-7|TRBD1
CASSVGTGAEQYF
TGTGCCAGCAGTGTGGGGACAGGGGCCGAGCAGTACTTC
>few|TRBV25-1|TRBJ1-1|TRBD1
CASSYSETGVAEAFF
TGTGCCAGCAGTTACTCGGAGACAGGGGTCGCTGAAGCTTTCTTT
>-|TRBV20-1|TRBJ2-3|TRBD1
CSARDPTGGTDTQYF
TGCAGTGCTAGAGATCCAACAGGGGGCACAGATACGCAGTATTTT
>many|TRBV12-3/TRBV12-4|TRBJ2-5|-
CASSRTYTQYF
TGTGCCAGCAGTCGAACTTACACCCAGTACTTC
>-|TRBV7-6|TRBJ1-5|TRBD1
CASSLGTGHQPQHF
TGTGCCAGCAGCCTCGGGACAGGGCATCAGCCCCAGCATTTT
>many|TRBV20-1|TRBJ1-1|-
CSARAAGNTEAFF
TGCAGTGCTAGAGCGGCGGGAAACACTGAAGCTTTCTTT
>-|TRBV20-1|TRBJ1-1|TRBD1
CSAREQGRTEAFF
TGCAGTGCTAGAGAACAGGGGAGGACTGAAGCTTTCTTT
>-|TRBV2|TRBJ2-7|-
CASSSGRSYSYEQYF
TGTGCCAGCAGCTCGGGACGGTCATACTCCTACGAGCAGTACTTC
>once|TRBV11-2|TRBJ1-2|TRBD1
CASSLGQTGYTF
TGTGCCAGCAGCTTGGGACAGACTGGCTACACCTTC
>many|TRBV6-2/TRBV6-3|TRBJ1-4|-
CASSYLGQQNEKLFF
TGTGCCAGCAGTTACCTTGGACAGCAGAATGAAAAACTGTTTTTT
>many|TRBV5-4|TRBJ1-6|-
CASRRDFNSPLHF
TGTGCCAGCAGACGGGACTTCAATTCACCCCTCCACTTT
>-|TRBV19|TRBJ1-2|-
CASSIRQNYGYTF
TGTGCCAGTAGTATTAGACAGAACTATGGCTACACCTTC
>few|TRBV10-3|TRBJ2-3|-
CAISAELTDTQYF
TGTGCCATCAGTGCCGAACTCACAGATACGCAGTATTTT
>few|TRBV2|TRBJ1-5|-
CASRGGDQPQHF
TGTGCCAGCAGGGGGGGCGATCAGCCCCAGCATTTT
>-|TRBV6-1|TRBJ2-1|TRBD2
CASSVRGGEDEQFF
TGTGCCAGCAGTGTGCGGGGGGGCGAAGATGAGCAGTTCTTC
>few|TRBV7-2|TRBJ2-5|-
CASSLPRETQYF
TGTGCCAGCAGCTTACCCAGGGAGACCCAGTACTTC
>-|TRBV7-3|TRBJ2-5|TRBD2
CASRSGGDRSGETQYF
TGTGCCAGCAGAAGCGGGGGGGACAGGTCCGGGGAGACCCAGTACTTC
>-|TRBV25-1|TRBJ1-3|-
CASSLVADQISGNTIYF
TGTGCCAGCAGCTTAGTGGCAGACCAAATCTCTGGAAACACCATATATTTT
>once|TRBV2|TRBJ2-7|TRBD2
CASIDTGGEQYF
TGTGCCAGCATCGATACGGGAGGCGAGCAGTACTTC
>many|TRBV11-3|TRBJ1-1|-
CASSFLTDSEAFF
TGTGCCAGCAGCTTCCTAACGGACAGTGAAGCTTTCTTT
>-|TRBV7-8|TRBJ1-1|-
CASSLGGLAEAFF
TGTGCCAGCAGCTTAGGGGGCCTAGCTGAAGCTTTCTTT
>-|TRBV12-3/TRBV12-4|TRBJ2-3|TRBD2
CASSPGSGGASGADTQYF
TGTGCCAGCAGCCCCGGTAGCGGGGGGGCCAGTGGTGCAGATACGCAGTATTTT
>-|TRBV15|TRBJ2-1|-
CATSRLRTSYNEQFF
TGTGCCACCAGCAGACTCCGGACCTCCTACAATGAGCAGTTCTTC
>many|TRBV30|TRBJ1-2|-
CAWSVRGSGSSYGYTF
TGTGCCTGGAGTGTTCGGGGATCCGGGTCCAGTTATGGCTACACCTTC
>-|TRBV7-2|TRBJ2-3|-
CASSLLGGDTQYF
TGTGCCAGCAGCTTACTCGGGGGCGATACGCAGTATTTT
>many|TRBV19|TRBJ1-2|-
CASSIGNIPGGYTF
TGTGCCAGTAGTATAGGTAACATCCCCGGGGGCTACACCTTC
>few|TRBV2|TRBJ2-7|-
CASSHASYEQYF
TGTGCCAGCAGCCACGCCTCCTACGAGCAGTACTTC
>many|TRBV7-9|TRBJ2-7|-
CAMPVLGKHPSRGF
TGTGCCATGCCAGTCCTAGGAAAGCACCCGAGCAGGGGCTTC
>-|TRBV12-3/TRBV12-4|TRBJ1-5|TRBD1
CVSSLGNPGTGGEGNQPQHF
TGTGTCAGCAGTTTAGGGAACCCCGGGACAGGGGGCGAGGGCAATCAGCCCCAGCATTTT
>-|TRBV2|TRBJ1-2|-
CASSEQNYGYTF
TGTGCCAGCAGTGAACAGAACTATGGCTACACCTTC
>-|TRBV19|TRBJ2-1|-
CASKPGGPSYNEQFF
TGTGCCAGTAAGCCCGGGGGCCCATCCTACAATGAGCAGTTCTTC
>-|TRBV7-2|TRBJ1-1|-
CACSLYAQTEAFF
TGTGCCTGCAGCTTATATGCGCAGACTGAAGCTTTCTTT
>-|TRBV6-5|TRBJ2-7|TRBD1
CASSYPGTGDEQYF
TGTGCCAGCAGTTACCCCGGGACAGGGGACGAGCAGTACTTC
>many|TRBV7-3|TRBJ2-1|TRBD1
CASSKGQGANEQFF
TGTGCCAGCAGCAAGGGACAGGGGGCCAATGAGCAGTTCTTC
>many|TRBV18|TRBJ2-7|-
CASSRGQSYEQYF
TGTGCCAGCTCACGGGGGCAGAGCTACGAGCAGTACTTC